The T cell receptor beta chain under discussion was sequenced for a study of cytomegalovirus exposure and HLA in healthy donors. Study-level points and caveats: A previous analysis found most TCR beta V segments productive roughly 87% or roughly 30% of the time.

This CDR3 has 15 amino acids. V dropped 6 bases and J dropped 6 bases, with 18 bases sitting between them. From germline, CDR1 is LNHDA and CDR2 SQIVND (reference sequence). A multiplex PCR was run with 60 Vbeta primers and 13 Jbeta primers. Libraries were prepared by immunoSEQ multiplex PCR; TCRdb keeps only in-frame clonotypes and omits some of them. The sample carries over 110,000 clones, about 80% recorded once. This clone was detected once. Its matching antigen is unknown. The V and J genes are TRBV19 and TRBJ1-5, with a weak D call TRBD1 (6 bases). The origin of this receptor is a woman aged 55 to 70 in good health and CMV-seropositive. Sequenced material: PBMCs. DNA for the CDR3: TGTGCCAGTAGCCCGGCAGGGGAAGGTAGTCAGCCCCAGCATTTT. Its protein is CASSPAGEGSQPQHF.